A selection of T cell receptor beta chains follows, all from one sample in a study of control samples from healthy donors and cancer patients. Some clones are missing from TCRdb's copy, which holds only in-frame ones; the method was immunoSEQ multiplex PCR. Among more than 90,000 clones listed, around 89% were seen once. The material sequenced was blood. Receptors were obtained from a man aged 30 to 45 in good health. CDR3s include the opening cysteine and the closing phenylalanine or tryptophan. The D gene is left open where the match is weak. Clone size, where shown, is once, few, many, or a class for clones that have expanded.

D	size	V	J	DNA	CDR3
TRBD2	once	TRBV7-9	TRBJ2-3	TGTGCCAGCAGCTTTGGGACTAGCGGGGGAGATACGCAGTATTTT	CASSFGTSGGDTQYF
.	.	TRBV11-2	TRBJ1-1	TGTGCCAGCAGCTTGGAGGTGACCACTGAAGCTTTCTTT	CASSLEVTTEAFF
.	.	TRBV3-1/TRBV3-2	TRBJ2-7	TGTGCCAGCAGCCAACCGAACGAGCAGTACTTC	CASSQPNEQYF
.	.	TRBV27	TRBJ1-2	TGTGCGACGAAAGCCTCTCCCGCGGATTTCTATGGCTACACCTTC	CATKASPADFYGYTF
.	.	TRBV27	TRBJ1-2	TGTGCCAGCAGTTTAATTCGGGGGATCGGTGGCTACACCTTC	CASSLIRGIGGYTF
.	.	TRBV5-1	TRBJ1-2	TGCGCCAGCAGCCTACAGCCGACTAACTATGGCTACACCTTC	CASSLQPTNYGYTF
.	.	TRBV10-1	TRBJ2-3	TGCGCCAGCAGTCTGAGGGACGGGACAGATACGCAGTATTTT	CASSLRDGTDTQYF
TRBD1	.	TRBV19	TRBJ1-1	TGTGCCAGTAGTTCCAGACAGGGAGGTGCGGACACTGAAGCTTTCTTT	CASSSRQGGADTEAFF
TRBD1	.	TRBV7-3	TRBJ2-1	TGTGCCAGCAGCTACAGGGGATTTGGAGACAATGAGCAGTTCTTC	CASSYRGFGDNEQFF
.	.	TRBV6-6	TRBJ1-1	TGTGCCACCGCCCACGCAAGGCGGGCGGCCACTGAAGCTTTCTTT	CATAHARRAATEAFF
.	once	TRBV5-6	TRBJ1-4	TGTGCCAGCAGCTTGGGGGGACCCGATGAAAAACTGTTTTTT	CASSLGGPDEKLFF
.	.	TRBV7-2	TRBJ1-1	TGTGCCAGCAGGGGACGGGGAAGGTCGAACACTGAAGCTTTCTTT	CASRGRGRSNTEAFF
TRBD1	.	TRBV3-1/TRBV3-2	TRBJ1-2	TGTGCCAGCAGTCCCACACCACAGGGGTTTGGGGATGGCTACACCTTC	CASSPTPQGFGDGYTF
.	.	TRBV6-2/TRBV6-3	TRBJ1-2	TGTGCCAGCAGTTACTTTTCCCTGCCTAACTATGGCTACACCTTC	CASSYFSLPNYGYTF
TRBD1	.	TRBV18	TRBJ2-3	TGTGCCAGCTCGGAACAGGGGGCTAGAAATACGCAGTATTTT	CASSEQGARNTQYF
.	medium-sized	TRBV10-1	TRBJ1-1	TGCGCCAGCAGTGAGACAGCAGAGGGTTTCTTT	CASSETAEGFF
TRBD1	.	TRBV30	TRBJ1-2	TGTGCCTGGAGTGGGACAGGGTATGGCTACACCTTC	CAWSGTGYGYTF
.	.	TRBV9	TRBJ1-2	TGTGCCAGCAGCTCAGGAGCTAACTATGGCTACACCTTC	CASSSGANYGYTF
.	once	TRBV10-2	TRBJ2-3	TGCGCCAGCACTCTCGGGGGGCGCACAGATACGCAGTATTTT	CASTLGGRTDTQYF
TRBD1	.	TRBV18	TRBJ1-6	TGTGCCAGCTCACCCGGACAGGAAGGGTCACCCCTCCACTTT	CASSPGQEGSPLHF
.	few	TRBV15	TRBJ1-6	TGTGCCACCAGCAGAGTCCAGGGTTCAGGTTCACCCCTCCACTTT	CATSRVQGSGSPLHF
.	.	TRBV30	TRBJ1-6	TGTGCCTGGAGACGAACAGACGGGAATTCACCCCTCCACTTT	CAWRRTDGNSPLHF
TRBD1	few	TRBV5-4	TRBJ2-3	TGTGCCAGCAGCAAGGACAGGCCTATGGGCCCAGATACGCAGTATTTT	CASSKDRPMGPDTQYF
.	few	TRBV6-5	TRBJ1-1	TGTGCCAGCGGGGGAACTGAAGCTTTCTTT	CASGGTEAFF
.	.	TRBV2	TRBJ2-1	TGTGCCAGCAGGCAGGAAGGGGTTGAGCAGTTCTTC	CASRQEGVEQFF
.	.	TRBV4-1	TRBJ1-4	TGCGCCAGCAGCCAATCCCCCCTTCTGACAGGTTTGCTGCGGGAAAAAATGTTTTTT	CASSQSPLLTGLLREKMFF
.	.	TRBV2	TRBJ2-1	TGTGCCAGCAGCGAGGCGGGAAACGAGCAGTTCTTC	CASSEAGNEQFF
.	few	TRBV7-2	TRBJ1-6	TGTGCCAGCAGCCCAAGTGTAAATTCACCCCTCCACTTT	CASSPSVNSPLHF
.	.	TRBV27	TRBJ1-4	TGTGCCAGCAGTTTGTTTCAGGGTGGGGAAAAACTGTTTTTT	CASSLFQGGEKLFF
.	.	TRBV4-1	TRBJ1-1	TGCGCCAGCAGCCAAGATCGGGGGTTGAACACTGAAGCTTTCTTT	CASSQDRGLNTEAFF
.	.	TRBV13	TRBJ2-5	TGTGCCAGCAGCACCTCCCAAGAGACCCAGTACTTC	CASSTSQETQYF
TRBD1	.	TRBV20-1	TRBJ1-2	TGCAGTGCTAGTACTAGGGCAGGGGGCGAAGGTGGCTACACCTTC	CSASTRAGGEGGYTF
.	.	TRBV4-3	TRBJ1-5	TGCGCCAGCAGCCCAGGGGTGGGAGAGGGCAATCAGCCCCAGCATTTT	CASSPGVGEGNQPQHF
TRBD2	.	TRBV13	TRBJ2-7	TGTGCCAGCAGCTTAGGCCGGTCTAGCGGGAGCTACGAGCAGTACTTC	CASSLGRSSGSYEQYF
.	.	TRBV5-1	TRBJ2-2	TGCGCCAGCCAAGCTTCGGGGCAATCGAACACCGGGGAGCTGTTTTTT	CASQASGQSNTGELFF
.	.	TRBV5-1	TRBJ2-5	TGCGCCAGCAGCTTGGGTCTGTCAGAGACCCAGTACTTC	CASSLGLSETQYF
.	.	TRBV2	TRBJ1-1	TGTGCCAGCAGTGGGACTTCGAACACTGAAGCTTTCTTT	CASSGTSNTEAFF
TRBD1	.	TRBV4-3	TRBJ2-7	TGCGCCAGCAGCGAACAGTCTGGGACAGCCATCTCCTACGAGCAGTACTTC	CASSEQSGTAISYEQYF
TRBD1	once	TRBV14	TRBJ1-2	TGTGCCAGCAGCAAACAGGGGTTAATGTTGCATGGCTACACCTTC	CASSKQGLMLHGYTF
.	.	TRBV9	TRBJ2-7	TGTGCCAGCAGCCCCCCCGGGGTTGGGCTAGAGGAGTTCTTC	CASSPPGVGLEEFF
TRBD1	.	TRBV29-1	TRBJ1-2	TGCAGCGCCGGACAGGGGGCTGGGTATGGCTACACCTTC	CSAGQGAGYGYTF
.	once	TRBV6-1	TRBJ1-4	TGTGCCAGCAGTGAGAGCCCGGGCAGGGGACGGGAAAAACTGTTTTTT	CASSESPGRGREKLFF
.	few	TRBV6-5	TRBJ1-4	TGTGCCAGCAAAAAAATGGCGGGAACTAATGAAAAACTGTTTTTT	CASKKMAGTNEKLFF
.	.	TRBV7-2	TRBJ2-6	TGTGCCAGCAGCTTAGCCCCGGGTTCTGGGGCCAACGTCCTGACTTTC	CASSLAPGSGANVLTF
.	once	TRBV3-1/TRBV3-2	TRBJ2-1	TGTGCCAGCAGCCAAGATGACGGGGGAAGGGATGGGCAGTTCTTC	CASSQDDGGRDGQFF
.	.	TRBV12-3/TRBV12-4	TRBJ2-7	TGTGCCAGCACCCGTTGGCCCTACGAGCAGTACTTC	CASTRWPYEQYF
TRBD1	.	TRBV19	TRBJ1-4	TGTGCCAGTAGTTCCACAGGGGTTGAAAAACTGTTTTTT	CASSSTGVEKLFF
.	.	TRBV28	TRBJ1-2	TGTGCCAGCAGCCCCGGGGGCAGGGGTAACTATGGCTACACCTTC	CASSPGGRGNYGYTF
TRBD1	.	TRBV12-5	TRBJ1-1	TGTGCTAGTGGTCCAAAGGACAGGGGACACACTGAAGCTTTCTTT	CASGPKDRGHTEAFF
.	.	TRBV7-2	TRBJ1-2	TGTGCCAGCAGCCCGACAGCTAACTATGGCTACACCTTC	CASSPTANYGYTF
.	.	TRBV19	TRBJ2-7	TGTGCCAGTAGTACGACATTGAGCTCCTACGAGCAGTACTTC	CASSTTLSSYEQYF